Listed below are T cell receptor beta chains from one sample, sequenced in a study of blood T cell repertoires in COVID-19. Assay used: immunoSEQ multiplex PCR; TCRdb lists only in-frame clones, some missing. Among tens of thousands of clones listed, about 86% were seen once. Sequencing was performed on peripheral blood. The receptors here all came from a man between 65 and 85 years old with active COVID-19. Both conserved end residues are part of each CDR3. D genes are given only for firm matches. Size is omitted from some rows. Given values are once, few, many or a class for expanded clones.

once	TRBV6-5	NA	TRBJ1-2	14	TGTGCCAGCAGTTACAGGGGAGGGTTCGATGGCTACACCTTC	CASSYRGGFDGYTF
NA	TRBV6-5	NA	TRBJ1-6	14	TGTGCCAGTCCGATGGGGGAGGGTAATTCACCCCTCCACTTT	CASPMGEGNSPLHF
NA	TRBV7-8	TRBD2	TRBJ2-1	16	TGTGCCAGCAGCCCCATAGCGGGGGGGCGATACAATGAGCAGTTCTTC	CASSPIAGGRYNEQFF
NA	TRBV7-3	TRBD2	TRBJ2-1	15	TGTGCCAGCAGCCCGCTAGCGGGGTTCTACAATAAGCAGTTCTTC	CASSPLAGFYNKQFF
NA	TRBV14	TRBD1	TRBJ1-2	14	TGTGCCAGCAGTCTCGGACAGGGGGCATATGGCTACACCTTC	CASSLGQGAYGYTF
NA	TRBV2	TRBD1	TRBJ2-7	15	TGTGCCAGCAGTGAGCCGGGACAGGGTTATTACGAGCAGTACTTC	CASSEPGQGYYEQYF
NA	TRBV4-1	TRBD1	TRBJ1-6	15	TGCGCCAGCAGCAACGGACAGGGTAATAATTCACCCCTCCACTTT	CASSNGQGNNSPLHF
NA	TRBV7-9	TRBD2	TRBJ2-7	15	TGTGCCAGCAGCGCCCGGACTAGCGGGGATCGTGAGCAGTACTTC	CASSARTSGDREQYF
few	TRBV5-4	NA	TRBJ2-1	11	TGTGCCAGCAGCTTGCGGGGGGAGCAGTTCTTC	CASSLRGEQFF
NA	TRBV9	NA	TRBJ2-1	12	TGTGCCAGCAGCGAAACAGGGAATGAGCAGTTCTTC	CASSETGNEQFF
NA	TRBV2	NA	TRBJ1-5	15	TGTGCCAGCAGTGTACTTACAGGGACCGATCAGCCCCAGCATTTT	CASSVLTGTDQPQHF
NA	TRBV5-6	NA	TRBJ1-3	15	TGTGCCAGCAGGGGGAGCAGGGGAGACCTCCCCACCATATATTTT	CASRGSRGDLPTIYF
NA	TRBV11-3	TRBD1	TRBJ2-6	20	TGTGCCAGCAGCTTAGGAGCTGGGACAGGGGGCGCGTGGGGGGCCAACGTCCTGACTTTC	CASSLGAGTGGAWGANVLTF